This T cell receptor (beta chain) was recovered during a study of blood T cell repertoires in COVID-19. The CDR3 extends over 16 amino acids. V lost 0 bases to trimming and J lost 4 bases, with 15 bases between them. CDR1 is WNHNN and CDR2 is SYGVQD in the germline V gene (reference sequence). In the authors' workflow: From reference gene primer amplification, estimates of nucleated cell counts were derived. This table comes from immunoSEQ multiplex PCR, and its TCRdb copy is limited to in-frame clones, with some not included. V, J and clone size are taken as reported in that table, and D and trimming were inferred from the DNA itself. The table shows about 250,000 clones, with roughly 80% occurring only once. Living in about 25 US areas, the participants were between 18 and 89 years of age.

Source material: PBMCs or T cells enriched from blood (not recorded which). This clonotype was obtained from a man aged 35-49 years who had been exposed to COVID-19. The rearrangement joins TRBV10-1 to TRBJ1-2; D may be TRBD1 (5 bases). The CDR3 DNA reads TGCGCCAGCAGTGAGTCAAACAGGCGGAGGGGCTATGGCTACACCTTC. It codes for CASSESNRRRGYGYTF.